This T cell receptor (beta chain) originates from a study of cytomegalovirus exposure and HLA in healthy donors. Regarding the study as a whole: The finding came from a later analysis; first-cohort TCR clusters tended to co-occur in the approximately 120 validation repertoires.

The table came from immunoSEQ multiplex PCR; TCRdb's copy has only in-frame clones and leaves some out. This table has around 70,000 clones, 94% appearing once. Concerning this clone: The antigen is not known.

The donors were part of the validation cohort of more than 90 subjects. That cohort was separate from the first cohort, which comprised under 750 subjects. The CDR3 runs to 13 residues. The V gene's germline CDR1 is SNHLY and CDR2 FYNNEI. Trimming removed 7 bases from V and 2 bases from J, with 11 bases in between. The origin of this receptor is a man between 18 and 35 years old in good health and CMV-seropositive. The sequenced material came from PBMCs. The chain recombines TRBV2 with TRBJ2-5; D is perhaps TRBD2 (6 bases). CDR3 nucleotide sequence: TGTGCCAGCATTCGGGACTCTCAAGAGACCCAGTACTTC. It encodes CASIRDSQETQYF.